This is a list of T cell receptor beta chains from one sample in a study of shared clonotypes between healthy human individuals. Only in-frame clones appear in the TCRdb table, and some are missing; sequencing was by immunoSEQ multiplex PCR. In the table there are under 700,000 clones, around 95% of which are singletons. Sequencing was performed on naive CD8+ T cells sorted from blood. These receptors originate from a woman between 25 and 40 years old in good health. Both conserved end residues are part of each CDR3. Each record gives: clone size, CDR3 length, D gene, J gene, V gene, CDR3 protein, CDR3 DNA. The D gene is left open where the match is weak. The size entry is marked missing in some rows and otherwise reads once, few, many or a size class.

clone_size: NA
cdr3_length: 15
d_call: TRBD1
j_call: TRBJ2-7
v_call: TRBV4-1
cdr3_aa: CASSQRGDRGREQYF
cdr3_nt: TGCGCCAGCAGCCAAAGAGGGGACAGGGGGCGCGAGCAGTACTTC

clone_size: NA
cdr3_length: 14
d_call: NA
j_call: TRBJ2-2
v_call: TRBV5-8
cdr3_aa: CASSLRGNTGELFF
cdr3_nt: TGTGCCAGCAGCCTCAGGGGGAACACCGGGGAGCTGTTTTTT

clone_size: NA
cdr3_length: 13
d_call: NA
j_call: TRBJ1-1
v_call: TRBV5-4
cdr3_aa: CASSATANTEAFF
cdr3_nt: TGTGCCAGCAGCGCAACAGCGAACACTGAAGCTTTCTTT

clone_size: NA
cdr3_length: 15
d_call: NA
j_call: TRBJ2-7
v_call: TRBV13
cdr3_aa: CASSLTLGAGYEQYF
cdr3_nt: TGTGCCAGCAGCTTAACGCTGGGGGCTGGGTACGAGCAGTACTTC

clone_size: NA
cdr3_length: 16
d_call: TRBD2
j_call: TRBJ2-5
v_call: TRBV4-2
cdr3_aa: CASSQDTGEGLETQYF
cdr3_nt: TGTGCCAGCAGCCAAGATACGGGGGAGGGCTTAGAGACCCAGTACTTC

clone_size: NA
cdr3_length: 14
d_call: TRBD2
j_call: TRBJ2-7
v_call: TRBV27
cdr3_aa: CASSSSGTSYEQYF
cdr3_nt: TGTGCCAGCAGTTCCAGCGGGACTTCCTACGAGCAGTACTTC

clone_size: NA
cdr3_length: 15
d_call: TRBD1
j_call: TRBJ2-1
v_call: TRBV6-5
cdr3_aa: CASSLWGQDYNEQFF
cdr3_nt: TGTGCCAGCAGCCTCTGGGGACAGGACTACAATGAGCAGTTCTTC

clone_size: once
cdr3_length: 15
d_call: TRBD1
j_call: TRBJ1-2
v_call: TRBV5-1
cdr3_aa: CASSSGTGRFYGYTF
cdr3_nt: TGCGCCAGCAGCTCGGGGACAGGGAGGTTCTATGGCTACACCTTC

clone_size: NA
cdr3_length: 12
d_call: NA
j_call: TRBJ2-7
v_call: TRBV5-1
cdr3_aa: CASSLEGGEQYF
cdr3_nt: TGCGCCAGCAGCTTGGAGGGTGGCGAGCAGTACTTC

clone_size: once
cdr3_length: 19
d_call: NA
j_call: TRBJ1-2
v_call: TRBV4-1
cdr3_aa: CASSQGTHQTGIANYGYTF
cdr3_nt: TGCGCCAGCAGCCAAGGAACTCATCAAACAGGGATAGCTAACTATGGCTACACCTTC

clone_size: NA
cdr3_length: 14
d_call: NA
j_call: TRBJ2-7
v_call: TRBV9
cdr3_aa: CASSEGGGAYEQYF
cdr3_nt: TGTGCCAGCAGTGAAGGAGGGGGTGCCTACGAGCAGTACTTC

clone_size: NA
cdr3_length: 13
d_call: NA
j_call: TRBJ1-1
v_call: TRBV6-6
cdr3_aa: CASSYRGNTEAFF
cdr3_nt: TGTGCCAGCAGTTACAGGGGGAACACTGAAGCTTTCTTT

clone_size: few
cdr3_length: 13
d_call: NA
j_call: TRBJ1-2
v_call: TRBV4-1
cdr3_aa: CASSRVRVEGYTF
cdr3_nt: TGCGCCAGCAGCCGAGTGCGGGTAGAAGGCTACACCTTC

clone_size: NA
cdr3_length: 14
d_call: TRBD1
j_call: TRBJ1-1
v_call: TRBV5-6
cdr3_aa: CASSFTGGGTEAFF
cdr3_nt: TGTGCCAGCAGCTTCACAGGGGGCGGGACTGAAGCTTTCTTT

clone_size: NA
cdr3_length: 14
d_call: NA
j_call: TRBJ2-7
v_call: TRBV5-6
cdr3_aa: CASSLGQGLHEQYF
cdr3_nt: TGTGCCAGCAGCTTGGGGCAGGGTCTCCACGAGCAGTACTTC

clone_size: NA
cdr3_length: 13
d_call: NA
j_call: TRBJ2-7
v_call: TRBV28
cdr3_aa: CASSLALAYEQYF
cdr3_nt: TGTGCCAGCAGTTTGGCCCTGGCCTACGAGCAGTACTTC

clone_size: NA
cdr3_length: 14
d_call: NA
j_call: TRBJ2-7
v_call: TRBV4-1
cdr3_aa: CASSQDSGAYEQYF
cdr3_nt: TGCGCCAGCAGCCAAGATTCAGGAGCCTACGAGCAGTACTTC

clone_size: NA
cdr3_length: 11
d_call: NA
j_call: TRBJ2-7
v_call: TRBV7-9
cdr3_aa: CASSRDYEQYF
cdr3_nt: TGTGCCAGCAGCCGGGACTACGAGCAGTACTTC

clone_size: few
cdr3_length: 13
d_call: NA
j_call: TRBJ1-1
v_call: TRBV28
cdr3_aa: CASSTTVNTEAFF
cdr3_nt: TGTGCCAGCAGTACGACGGTGAACACTGAAGCTTTCTTT

clone_size: NA
cdr3_length: 18
d_call: NA
j_call: TRBJ2-7
v_call: TRBV21-1
cdr3_aa: CASSKGEPWFLRTYEQYF
cdr3_nt: TGTGCCAGCAGCAAAGGAGAGCCATGGTTCTTGAGGACCTACGAGCAGTACTTC

clone_size: NA
cdr3_length: 13
d_call: NA
j_call: TRBJ2-1
v_call: TRBV5-4
cdr3_aa: CASKGPEINEQFF
cdr3_nt: TGTGCCAGCAAGGGCCCAGAGATCAATGAGCAGTTCTTC

clone_size: NA
cdr3_length: 14
d_call: TRBD1
j_call: TRBJ1-1
v_call: TRBV6-4
cdr3_aa: CASSKIAGGTEAFF
cdr3_nt: TGTGCCAGCAGTAAAATCGCAGGGGGCACTGAAGCTTTCTTT